These 15 T cell receptor beta chains were sequenced from one sample in a study of control samples from healthy donors and cancer patients. Clones were read by immunoSEQ multiplex PCR, and TCRdb kept only the in-frame ones, dropping some. The sample includes about 51,000 clones, 75% to 85% seen only once; the top ten take roughly a tenth. Input material: blood. These receptors all come from a man aged 70-80 years in good health.

The V call is TRBV5-1, the J call TRBJ2-2; 10 positions agree with TRBD2. There are 18 residues in the CDR3. The germline V gene has CDR1 SGHRS and CDR2 YFSETQ. The junction had 7 bases not matched to a gene; V was cut back by 0 bases and J by 2 bases. The CDR3 DNA reads TGCGCCAGCAGCTTGGAATTGTTAGCGGGGGGAAACACCGGGGAGCTGTTTTTT. It codes for CASSLELLAGGNTGELFF.

The V gene is TRBV28, the J gene TRBJ2-3, with 7 bases identical to TRBD1. The ends lost 4 bases at V and 1 base at J; junction bases unmatched: 8. This CDR3 has 16 residues. Germline V CDR1 and CDR2: MDHEN, SYDVKM. The CDR3 sequence: CASSSTGSGGTDTQYF. In DNA form, the CDR3 reads TGTGCCAGCAGTTCGACAGGGTCTGGGGGCACAGATACGCAGTATTTT.

The J gene is TRBJ2-7, the V gene TRBV28; 9 bases agree with TRBD2. The CDR3 covers 18 residues. The germline CDR1 and CDR2 sequences are MDHEN and SYDVKM. V lost 6 bases to trimming and J lost 6 bases; unmatched junction nucleotides: 21. The CDR3 nucleotides read TGTGCCAGCAGCGGGCTAGCGGGGCGGGCCGGGCCCCTGGGCGAGCAGTACTTC. As protein: CASSGLAGRAGPLGEQYF.

The V gene is TRBV7-2, the J gene TRBJ2-5; the D call may be TRBD1 or TRBD2 (5 bases each). Germline V gives CDR1 SGHTA, CDR2 FQGNSA. Trimming removed 5 bases at V and 4 bases at J, with 11 bases between. The length of the CDR3 is 13 residues. The CDR3 loop is CASSPERGETQYF. DNA of the CDR3: TGTGCCAGCAGCCCGGAGAGGGGAGAGACCCAGTACTTC.

The chain uses TRBV21-1 and TRBJ1-3; TRBD1, the table's D call, was not compared with the DNA. TRBV21-1 is termed a pseudogene. This CDR3 is built from 13 residues. This chain's CDR3 is CASSRAGGNTIYF. CDR3 nucleotides: TGTGCCAGCAGCAGGGCAGGGGGAAACACCATATATTTT.

The J gene is TRBJ1-1, the V gene TRBV5-1; the match to TRBD1 covers 8 bases. CDR3 size: 16 residues. Trimming at V came to 0 bases and at J to 0 bases, leaving 4 bases not matched to a gene. The V gene's germline CDR1 is SGHRS and CDR2 YFSETQ. The DNA of the CDR3 is TGCGCCAGCAGCTTGGGCCGGGGACAGGTGAACACTGAAGCTTTCTTT. It codes for CASSLGRGQVNTEAFF.

This chain links TRBV7-8 with TRBJ2-7, with D unclear. In germline, CDR1 is SGHVS, CDR2 FQNEAQ. V shed 2 bases and J shed 3 bases, with 2 bases lying between them. There are 11 residues in the CDR3. The CDR3 DNA reads as TGTGCCAGCAGCTTATACTACGAGCAGTACTTC. The encoded protein is CASSLYYEQYF.

In regard to this clone: A junction boundary mismatches the germline segment, possibly from a read error. The V call is TRBV18, the J call TRBJ2-3; 8 bases align to TRBD1. CDR1 and CDR2 from the germline V gene are KGHSH and LQKENI. The CDR3 is made up of 15 amino acids. The CDR3 spells CASSPPRGLADTQYF. CDR3 bases: TGTGCCAGCTCGCCACCCAGGGGGCTGGCAGATACGCAGTATTTT.

CDR3 sequence reads: CSVEGLAVNEQFF. The CDR3 nucleotides are TGCAGCGTTGAAGGGCTAGCTGTCAATGAGCAGTTCTTC. The genes are TRBV29-1 and TRBJ2-1; a weak D match, TRBD2 (5 bases). The ends were cut back, 1 base at V and 6 bases at J, with 10 bases in the middle. Germline assignment: CDR1 SQVTM and CDR2 ANQGSEA. This CDR3 has 13 amino acids.

The V call is TRBV28, the J call TRBJ2-1; possibly TRBD2 for D (6 bases). The V gene's germline CDR1 is MDHEN and CDR2 SYDVKM. The CDR3 sequence is 12 residues long. V shed 8 bases and J shed 3 bases, with 8 bases lying between them. Here the CDR3 DNA reads TGTGCCAGCGTGGGGGGCTACAATGAGCAGTTCTTC. Protein: CASVGGYNEQFF.

This chain links TRBV28 with TRBJ1-4; perhaps TRBD1 as D (5 bases). The germline V and J ends were trimmed by 2 bases and 2 bases, with 12 bases remaining between them. From germline, CDR1 is MDHEN and CDR2 SYDVKM. The CDR3 is 16 residues long. In nucleotides, the CDR3 is TGTGCCAGCAGTTTACTTCTAGGGGAGACTAATGAAAAACTGTTTTTT. Protein: CASSLLLGETNEKLFF. Full variable domain (missing parts from reference TRBV28 and TRBJ1-4): DVKVTQSSRYLVKRTGEKVFLECVQDMDHENMFWYRQDPGLGLRLIYFSYDVKMKEKGDIPEGYSVSREKKERFSLILESASTNQTSMYLCASSLLLGETNEKLFFGSGTQLSVL.

This chain connects TRBV5-6 to TRBJ1-5; D unclear. V was cut by 2 bases and J by 7 bases, with 10 bases left in between. Per the germline V gene, CDR1 is SGHDT and CDR2 is YYEEEE. The CDR3 covers 13 residues. CDR3 sequence: CASSFQGIQPQHF. CDR3 coding DNA: TGTGCCAGCAGCTTCCAAGGGATCCAGCCCCAGCATTTT.

This clone was seen a handful of times. This chain connects TRBV7-6 to TRBJ2-2; D tentatively reads TRBD1 or TRBD2 (5 bases each). The CDR3 extends over 16 amino acids. V was trimmed by 5 bases and J by 5 bases, leaving 18 bases between them. Germline values: CDR1 SGHVS, CDR2 FNYEAQ. CDR3 amino acids: CASSLTGTRRTGELFF. CDR3 DNA: TGTGCCAGCAGCCTCACCGGGACCAGAAGGACCGGGGAGCTGTTTTTT.

The rearrangement links TRBV18 to TRBJ1-2; D is perhaps TRBD1 (6 bases). V lost 2 bases, J lost 7 bases, and 14 bases lay in between. CDR1 KGHSH and CDR2 LQKENI come from the germline V gene. The CDR3 loop spans 14 amino acids. The CDR3 protein is CASSPGPHRVGYTF. The CDR3 DNA follows: TGTGCCAGCTCACCAGGCCCTCACAGGGTTGGCTACACCTTC.

V and J are TRBV3-1 (or the pseudogene TRBV3-2) and TRBJ2-7; D is ambiguous. This CDR3 comprises 14 residues. V was cut by 4 bases and J by 0 bases, with 10 bases left in between. Germline loops: CDR1 LGHDT, CDR2 YNNKEL (reference sequence). This chain's CDR3 is CASSLTSVSYEQYF. The CDR3 DNA is TGTGCCAGCAGCCTCACCTCAGTCTCCTACGAGCAGTACTTC.